The 10 T cell receptor beta chains below were found in one sample sequenced in a study of T cells in Graves' hyperthyroidism and ophthalmopathy (dated by TCRdb to about 2019). Libraries were prepared through multiplex PCR. Data came from an Illumina HiSeq 2000. The TCR beta CDR3 regions were amplified from RNA transcripts. For the first round of RT-PCR on the TCR CDR3, the HTBI primer set was used together with the Qiagen OneStep RT-PCR kit. TCRdb trimmed public reads at Q25 via fastp, called clones via MiXCR and kept in-frame beta chains. Rows with one shared CDR3 protein collapse into an entry with the most common genes and DNA. For this sample the table gives 550,000 to 800,000 distinct CDR3 sequences, of which 15% to 20% were detected only once. The top ten clones comprise 15% to 19% of the sample. Sequenced input: blood. Receptor source: a man between 45 and 60 years old with Graves' hyperthyroidism.

This rearrangement joins TRBV5-1 to TRBJ2-1; 14 bases are shared with TRBD2. The V and J ends lost 4 bases and 3 bases, in that order; junction bases with no gene match: 6. Germline CDR1 SGHRS, CDR2 YFSETQ. CDR3 length: 17 residues. The CDR3 region has the DNA TGCGCCAGCAGCAAGGGACTAGCGGGAGCTGGCTACAATGAGCAGTTCTTC. This translates into CASSKGLAGAGYNEQFF.

V usage is TRBV12-3 or TRBV12-4 and J usage is TRBJ1-4; D gene uncertain. The ends were cut back, 3 bases at V and 6 bases at J, with 5 bases in the middle. CDR3 length: 12 residues. This CDR3 reads CASSFQDEKLFF. The CDR3 coding sequence is TGTGCCAGCAGTTTTCAAGATGAAAAACTGTTTTTT.

As to this clonotype: The conserved phenylalanine or tryptophan normally closing the CDR3 is absent here, so this likely arose from a read error. This rearrangement joins TRBV14 to TRBJ2-1; D unclear. The V gene lost 1 base and the J gene lost 0 bases, with 1 base spanning the gap. CDR1 and CDR2 (germline): SGHDN, FVKESK. This CDR3 has 13 amino acids. The CDR3 sequence is CASSQGSYNEQFC. Written as DNA, the CDR3 is TGTGCCAGCAGCCAAGGCTCCTACAATGAGCAGTTCTGC.

This clonotype was recorded at least ten times. The chain employs TRBV6-1 and TRBJ1-1; 8 nucleotides align to TRBD1. V shed 7 bases, J shed 0 bases, and the junction held 7 bases outside the gene matches. Germline V lookup: CDR1 MNHNS, CDR2 SASEGT. This CDR3 contains 15 residues. The CDR3 DNA follows: TGTGCCAGCAACCGGGACAGGCCGATGAACACTGAAGCTTTCTTT. This translates into CASNRDRPMNTEAFF.

There are many counts of this clonotype. V is TRBV6-1 and J is TRBJ2-5; D is possibly TRBD1 (5 bases). Trimming removed 0 bases from V and 9 bases from J, with 11 bases in between. Per the germline V gene, CDR1 is MNHNS and CDR2 is SASEGT. This CDR3 comprises 13 residues. The CDR3 bases are TGTGCCAGCAGTGAAGCCGCCGAGACAGCCCAGTACTTC. It encodes CASSEAAETAQYF.

The table lists this clonotype with a few counts. The CDR3 reads CSARAVTGLSSYEQYF. The CDR3 DNA follows: TGCAGTGCTAGAGCCGTCACGGGTCTGAGCTCCTACGAGCAGTACTTC. This sequence joins TRBV20-1 and TRBJ2-7; D call uncertain. The CDR3 has 16 residues. V dropped 1 base and J dropped 0 bases, with 16 bases sitting between them. Germline CDR1 is DFQATT and CDR2 is SNEGSKA (reference sequence).

The chain couples TRBV19 to TRBJ1-4; no clear D gene. Trimming stripped 3 bases from V and 0 bases from J, with 8 bases between. Germline V gene data show CDR1 as LNHDA and CDR2 as SQIVND (reference sequence). This CDR3 is 15 amino acids long. The CDR3 nucleotides are TGTGCCAGTAGTATGGAGGACCCAACTAATGAAAAACTGTTTTTT. Translated: CASSMEDPTNEKLFF.

This clonotype appeared many times. This chain uses TRBV11-3 with TRBJ2-5, with 8 bases that match TRBD1. After removal of 0 bases from V and 5 bases from J, the junction contained 8 bases not matched to a gene. From germline, CDR1 is SGHNT and CDR2 YENEEA. The CDR3 consists of 16 residues. DNA of the CDR3: TGTGCCAGCAGCTTAGATCGGGCAGGGGGCTATGAGACCCAGTACTTC. Its protein product is CASSLDRAGGYETQYF.

This clonotype was detected ten times or more. The rearrangement links TRBV6-5 to TRBJ1-6, with 10 bases identical to TRBD1. V lost 0 bases, J lost 14 bases, and 1 base stayed unmatched. The CDR3 sequence is 13 residues long. CDR1 and CDR2 (germline): MNHEY, SVGAGI. Here the CDR3 reads CASSYSGTGALHF. In DNA form, the CDR3 reads TGTGCCAGCAGTTACTCAGGGACAGGGGCCCTCCACTTT.

This clonotype was counted a single time. The rearrangement joins TRBV19 to TRBJ1-4; D might be TRBD1 (5 bases). CDR3 length: 14 residues. From germline, CDR1 is LNHDA and CDR2 SQIVND (reference sequence). The V end was cut by 5 bases, the J end by 10 bases, with 17 bases between. DNA for the CDR3: TGTGCCAGTAGTGTCACCGGGACCGTTGGAAAACTGTTTTTT. Amino acids: CASSVTGTVGKLFF. The variable domain in full, with the rest retrieved from reference TRBV19 and TRBJ1-4, is DGGITQSPKYLFRKEGQNVTLSCEQNLNHDAMYWYRQDPGQGLRLIYYSQIVNDFQKGDIAEGYSVSREKKESFPLTVTSAQKNPTAFYLCASSVTGTVGKLFFGSGTQLSVL.